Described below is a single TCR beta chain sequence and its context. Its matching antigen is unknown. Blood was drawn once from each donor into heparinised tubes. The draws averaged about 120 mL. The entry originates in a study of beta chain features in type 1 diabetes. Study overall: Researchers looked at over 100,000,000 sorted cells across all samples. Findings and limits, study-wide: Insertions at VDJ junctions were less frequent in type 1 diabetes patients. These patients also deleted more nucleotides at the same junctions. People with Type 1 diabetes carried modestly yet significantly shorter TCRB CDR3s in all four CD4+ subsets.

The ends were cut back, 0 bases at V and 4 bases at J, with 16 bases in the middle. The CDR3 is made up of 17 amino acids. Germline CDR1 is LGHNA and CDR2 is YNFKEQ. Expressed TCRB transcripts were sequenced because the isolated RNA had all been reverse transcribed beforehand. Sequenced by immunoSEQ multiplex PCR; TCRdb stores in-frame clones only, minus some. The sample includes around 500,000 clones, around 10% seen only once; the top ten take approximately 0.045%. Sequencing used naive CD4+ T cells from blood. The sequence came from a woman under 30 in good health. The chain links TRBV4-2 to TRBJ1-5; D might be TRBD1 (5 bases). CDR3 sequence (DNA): TGTGCCAGCAGCCAAGAGGCGCGGCCAGGGAAAAATCAGCCCCAGCATTTT. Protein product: CASSQEARPGKNQPQHF.